The rows below give T cell receptor beta chains drawn from one sample of a study of blood T cell repertoires in COVID-19. Assay used: immunoSEQ multiplex PCR; TCRdb lists only in-frame clones, some missing. The sample lists about 46,000 clones, about 86% seen once, with around 6% in the top ten. Sequenced: peripheral blood. Receptors originate from a woman of 80 years or more with acute or convalescent COVID-19. Both conserved end residues are part of each CDR3. D genes are given only for firm matches. Clone size is not always given. Where it is, it says once, few, many or a class for expanded clones.

. | TRBJ2-3 | TRBV6-5 | 15 | . | CASSYGGARSDTQYF | TGTGCCAGCAGTTACGGAGGGGCAAGGTCAGATACGCAGTATTTT
. | TRBJ1-5 | TRBV11-3 | 14 | once | CASSPPGGDQPQHF | TGTGCCAGCAGCCCACCGGGGGGCGATCAGCCCCAGCATTTT
. | TRBJ1-4 | TRBV4-1 | 13 | . | CASSPLRLEKLFF | TGCGCCAGCAGCCCCCTGAGACTGGAAAAACTGTTTTTT
. | TRBJ2-3 | TRBV5-4 | 15 | . | CASSSGLSEADTQYF | TGTGCCAGCAGCTCGGGCCTTAGCGAGGCAGATACGCAGTATTTT
. | TRBJ2-2 | TRBV27 | 15 | . | CASSFQTGNTGELFF | TGTGCCAGCAGTTTTCAGACTGGGAACACCGGGGAGCTGTTTTTT
. | TRBJ1-5 | TRBV5-3 | 16 | . | CARSIGEDSNPQPQHF | TGTGCCAGAAGCATCGGAGAGGACAGCAACCCCCAGCCCCAGCATTTT
. | TRBJ1-1 | TRBV25-1 | 14 | . | CASSHPGVRTEAFF | TGTGCCAGCAGTCATCCGGGGGTAAGGACTGAAGCTTTCTTT
. | TRBJ1-1 | TRBV10-3 | 13 | . | CAISSRGETEAFF | TGTGCCATCAGTTCCAGGGGCGAGACTGAAGCTTTCTTT
. | TRBJ1-1 | TRBV25-1 | 14 | . | CASSGSFRNTEAFF | TGTGCCAGCAGTGGAAGCTTCCGGAACACTGAAGCTTTCTTT
. | TRBJ1-5 | TRBV25-1 | 15 | . | CASSQRGGGGQPQHF | TGTGCCAGCAGTCAACGTGGCGGGGGCGGTCAGCCCCAGCATTTT
TRBD1 | TRBJ1-1 | TRBV4-1 | 15 | once | CASSQDTGGNTEAFF | TGCGCCAGCAGCCAAGATACAGGGGGTAACACTGAAGCTTTCTTT
TRBD2 | TRBJ2-2 | TRBV7-9 | 18 | . | CASSLKSSGGPNTGELFF | TGTGCCAGCAGCTTAAAGTCTAGCGGGGGGCCGAACACCGGGGAGCTGTTTTTT
TRBD2 | TRBJ2-6 | TRBV4-2 | 19 | . | CASSHYLSGGDSGANVLTF | TGTGCCAGCAGCCACTATCTTAGCGGGGGGGACTCTGGGGCCAACGTCCTGACTTTC
. | TRBJ1-1 | TRBV10-1 | 13 | . | CASSEAGVTEAFF | TGCGCCAGCAGTGAGGCAGGGGTCACTGAAGCTTTCTTT
TRBD2 | TRBJ2-5 | TRBV5-1 | 15 | . | CASSQLAGGQETQYF | TGCGCCAGCAGCCAACTAGCGGGGGGCCAAGAGACCCAGTACTTC
. | TRBJ1-1 | TRBV5-1 | 14 | . | CASSADPGSTEAFF | TGCGCCAGCAGCGCCGACCCCGGGAGCACTGAAGCTTTCTTT
. | TRBJ1-4 | TRBV6-5 | 16 | . | CASSYSFARVNEKLFF | TGTGCCAGCAGTTACTCGTTTGCGAGAGTTAATGAAAAACTGTTTTTT
. | TRBJ1-5 | TRBV5-8 | 14 | . | CASSGRISNQPQHF | TGTGCCAGCAGCGGTAGAATTAGCAATCAGCCCCAGCATTTT
TRBD2 | TRBJ2-5 | TRBV18 | 16 | . | CASSPSATSGQETQYF | TGTGCCAGCTCACCATCTGCGACTAGCGGCCAAGAGACCCAGTACTTC
TRBD1 | TRBJ1-1 | TRBV11-2 | 15 | . | CASSSADRGRTEAFF | TGTGCCAGCAGCTCCGCCGACAGGGGGCGGACTGAAGCTTTCTTT
. | TRBJ2-5 | TRBV5-1 | 13 | . | CASSSTYQETQYF | TGCGCCAGCAGCTCAACATACCAAGAGACCCAGTACTTC
TRBD2 | TRBJ2-3 | TRBV11-2 | 13 | . | CASSPRLADTQYF | TGTGCCAGCAGCCCGAGACTAGCGGATACGCAGTATTTT
. | TRBJ1-2 | TRBV19 | 13 | . | CASRRTDTPTGTF | TGTGCCAGTCGAAGAACGGATACCCCGACTGGTACCTTC
. | TRBJ2-1 | TRBV10-1 | 12 | . | CASSERRNEQFF | TGCGCCAGCAGTGAGAGGAGGAATGAGCAGTTCTTC
. | TRBJ1-4 | TRBV6-1 | 16 | . | CASSVTWTTTNEKLFF | TGTGCCAGCAGTGTGACCTGGACAACAACTAATGAAAAACTGTTTTTT
TRBD1 | TRBJ2-3 | TRBV18 | 17 | . | CASSPLRQGRRTDTQYF | TGTGCCAGCTCACCACTTCGACAGGGGCGCCGGACAGATACGCAGTATTTT
TRBD2 | TRBJ2-1 | TRBV25-1 | 15 | . | CASSWAGGLAFEQFF | TGTGCCAGCAGTTGGGCGGGGGGGCTTGCTTTTGAGCAGTTCTTC
TRBD1 | TRBJ1-1 | TRBV6-5 | 14 | . | CASSPGTGSTEAFF | TGTGCCAGCAGTCCCGGGACAGGGTCCACTGAAGCTTTCTTT
TRBD2 | TRBJ2-5 | TRBV2 | 16 | . | CASKLWGGSGQETQYF | TGTGCCAGCAAACTTTGGGGGGGGTCAGGGCAAGAGACCCAGTACTTC
. | TRBJ2-5 | TRBV19 | 15 | once | CASSITGDSQETQYF | TGTGCCAGTAGTATTACCGGTGACAGTCAAGAGACCCAGTACTTC
TRBD2 | TRBJ2-7 | TRBV5-1 | 15 | . | CASSLVTSGAYEQYF | TGCGCCAGCAGCTTGGTTACTAGCGGGGCCTACGAGCAGTACTTC
. | TRBJ1-4 | TRBV4-1 | 16 | few | CASSQDWAGTNEKLFF | TGCGCCAGCAGCCAAGATTGGGCAGGGACTAATGAAAAACTGTTTTTT
. | TRBJ2-2 | TRBV5-1 | 15 | few | CASSSAQGYTGELFF | TGCGCCAGCAGCTCGGCCCAGGGGTACACCGGGGAGCTGTTTTTT
TRBD1 | TRBJ1-1 | TRBV18 | 15 | once | CASSPPPGGITEAFF | TGTGCCAGCTCACCACCGCCAGGGGGGATCACTGAAGCTTTCTTT
. | TRBJ2-7 | TRBV5-1 | 14 | . | CASSPRPTAQEQYF | TGCGCCAGCAGCCCCCGCCCGACAGCCCAGGAGCAGTACTTC
. | TRBJ1-4 | TRBV20-1 | 16 | . | CSASSQAGGGREKLFF | TGCAGTGCTAGTTCCCAGGCGGGCGGGGGAAGGGAAAAACTGTTTTTT
. | TRBJ2-1 | TRBV18 | 17 | . | CASSPPGQLTTYNEQFF | TGTGCCAGCTCACCACCGGGGCAGCTTACCACATACAATGAGCAGTTCTTC
TRBD2 | TRBJ2-7 | TRBV2 | 15 | . | CASSEGLAGPREQYF | TGTGCCAGCAGTGAAGGTCTAGCGGGGCCTCGGGAGCAGTACTTC
. | TRBJ1-1 | TRBV6-5 | 12 | few | CASLRGRAEAFF | TGTGCCAGCCTAAGGGGGAGGGCTGAAGCTTTCTTT
. | TRBJ2-7 | TRBV2 | 14 | . | CASSVTRVAYEQYF | TGTGCCAGCAGTGTAACCAGGGTGGCCTACGAGCAGTACTTC
. | TRBJ1-3 | TRBV7-9 | 13 | . | CASRGLSGNTIYF | TGTGCCAGCAGAGGACTCTCTGGAAACACCATATATTTT
TRBD1 | TRBJ2-3 | TRBV24-1 | 15 | . | CATSGTGGRTDTQYF | TGTGCCACCAGTGGGACAGGGGGCCGCACAGATACGCAGTATTTT
. | TRBJ1-1 | TRBV18 | 15 | . | CASSPRPGQLTEAFF | TGTGCCAGCTCACCCCGTCCTGGACAGCTTACTGAAGCTTTCTTT
TRBD1 | TRBJ2-2 | TRBV7-8 | 15 | few | CASSVDRFRTGELFF | TGTGCCAGCAGCGTGGACAGGTTTCGGACCGGGGAGCTGTTTTTT
TRBD1 | TRBJ1-1 | TRBV18 | 19 | . | CASSPRQVGGTAGNTEAFF | TGTGCCAGCTCACCACGACAAGTCGGCGGGACAGCAGGAAACACTGAAGCTTTCTTT
. | TRBJ1-1 | TRBV6-5 | 10 | . | CVGGDFEAFF | TGTGTGGGGGGGGATTTTGAAGCTTTCTTT
TRBD1 | TRBJ1-5 | TRBV27 | 15 | . | CASSPQDRGRQPQHF | TGTGCCAGCAGTCCCCAAGACAGGGGGCGTCAGCCCCAGCATTTT
TRBD2 | TRBJ2-3 | TRBV24-1 | 14 | . | CATSPGGAGDTQYF | TGTGCCACCAGTCCCGGGGGGGCCGGAGATACGCAGTATTTT
TRBD1 | TRBJ2-7 | TRBV4-1 | 16 | . | CASSLRTGANDYEQYF | TGCGCCAGCAGCCTCAGGACAGGGGCGAATGATTACGAGCAGTACTTC
. | TRBJ1-2 | TRBV7-9 | 12 | . | CASSPGVYGYTF | TGTGCCAGCAGCCCCGGGGTCTATGGCTACACCTTC
. | TRBJ2-4 | TRBV30 | 14 | . | CAWSMSGGGNIQYF | TGTGCCTGGAGTATGAGCGGTGGCGGGAACATTCAGTACTTC
TRBD1 | TRBJ2-7 | TRBV4-1 | 14 | few | CASSPPGTGFEQYF | TGCGCCAGCAGCCCCCCCGGGACAGGGTTTGAGCAGTACTTC
TRBD1 | TRBJ1-1 | TRBV10-1 | 12 | . | CASSEGTGVTFF | TGCGCCAGCAGTGAGGGGACAGGGGTCACTTTCTTT
TRBD1 | TRBJ1-1 | TRBV9 | 17 | . | CASSVSGPGQGFTEAFF | TGTGCCAGCAGCGTGAGCGGGCCGGGACAGGGTTTCACTGAAGCTTTCTTT
TRBD1 | TRBJ1-2 | TRBV28 | 15 | . | CASSTTGTGNGGYTF | TGTGCCAGCAGTACCACCGGGACAGGTAACGGTGGCTACACCTTC